The rows below give T cell receptor beta chains drawn from one sample of a study of cytomegalovirus exposure and HLA in healthy donors. TCRdb's table, derived via immunoSEQ multiplex PCR, lists solely in-frame clones and lacks some. The sample consists of some 180,000 clones, approximately 78% of them appearing once. The sample comprised PBMCs. The receptors derive from a woman in her twenties or thirties in good health and CMV-seropositive. The CDR3 runs from the conserved cysteine through the conserved F or W. Not every row has a clone size; where given, it reads once, few, many or a size class.

CDR3: CASSLEIRTGVADTQYF; size: -; V: TRBV11-2
CDR3: CASSPLQGGGHQPQHF; size: few; V: TRBV4-1
CDR3: CASSLYSPGQGDGYTF; size: -; V: TRBV7-9
CDR3: CASSQDGRDRHF; size: once; V: TRBV4-1
CDR3: CAWSSTETYEQYF; size: once; V: TRBV30
CDR3: CASSLGQLSNSPLHF; size: -; V: TRBV18
CDR3: CASSEAWRGTGYGYTF; size: -; V: TRBV2
CDR3: CASSFSYEQYF; size: -; V: TRBV7-2
CDR3: CASSQDSETGYTGELFF; size: -; V: TRBV4-1
CDR3: CASSFGRAQFISGANVLTF; size: -; V: TRBV11-2
CDR3: CSAAPGFGYTF; size: -; V: TRBV20-1
CDR3: CASSLGGRVHEQYF; size: -; V: TRBV28
CDR3: CASSLEGGTHNEQFF; size: -; V: TRBV5-1
CDR3: CASSPPAPGVAGYTF; size: -; V: TRBV28
CDR3: CASNSDRGERPLHF; size: -; V: TRBV28
CDR3: CASSAGGKVTNEKLFF; size: -; V: TRBV9
CDR3: CASSQDKAGGVQFF; size: -; V: TRBV4-2
CDR3: CASSLLTGYEQYF; size: -; V: TRBV7-9
CDR3: CASSLTHRSGNTIYF; size: -; V: TRBV7-2
CDR3: CASSARLAGGPGELFF; size: -; V: TRBV9
CDR3: CASSSRQGSYNEQFF; size: once; V: TRBV7-9
CDR3: CASSYGTSGRLGWEQYF; size: -; V: TRBV11-2
CDR3: CASKPGTGLYEQYF; size: few; V: TRBV28
CDR3: CASSRLGLQETQYF; size: -; V: TRBV6-5
CDR3: CASSSTSGGGADTQYF; size: -; V: TRBV2
CDR3: CASSMGRQNTEAFF; size: -; V: TRBV19
CDR3: CASSDWPSEAFF; size: -; V: TRBV6-1
CDR3: CASSLEPGDIAEAFF; size: -; V: TRBV5-1
CDR3: CSAILYNEQFF; size: -; V: TRBV20-1
CDR3: CASRLGRGGNTGELFF; size: -; V: TRBV11-2
CDR3: CASSLAPMDGYTF; size: -; V: TRBV7-2
CDR3: CASSRAGQGLYGYTF; size: -; V: TRBV7-2
CDR3: CASSTRDISYEQYF; size: -; V: TRBV11-3
CDR3: CASSVAGFQPQHF; size: -; V: TRBV2
CDR3: CASSPGGGKPTDTQYF; size: -; V: TRBV28
CDR3: CASSTGLAGGESYNEQFF; size: few; V: TRBV27
CDR3: CASSLGEGGQPQHF; size: -; V: TRBV5-1
CDR3: CASSWDFYEQYF; size: -; V: TRBV5-4
CDR3: CASRHGSQTFRGSSGNTIYF; size: -; V: TRBV2
CDR3: CASLSGFRGNYGYTF; size: -; V: TRBV28
CDR3: CASSQVQGSNSPLHF; size: -; V: TRBV4-1
CDR3: CSGVPSDREATDTQYF; size: -; V: TRBV29-1
CDR3: CASSLLVMASLYEQYF; size: -; V: TRBV21-1
CDR3: CASTLSDTNYGYTF; size: -; V: TRBV2
CDR3: CASSLTRDTEAFF; size: -; V: TRBV5-1
CDR3: CASSSTGGASPLHF; size: once; V: TRBV7-2